The 10 T cell receptor beta chains reported below all come from one sample, sequenced in a study of OX40 agonist ivuxolimab in advanced cancers. Produced via immunoSEQ multiplex PCR; TCRdb's table is partial and in-frame only. Among more than 50,000 clones listed, about 82% were seen once. The specimen comprised CD4+ or CD8+ T cells sorted from blood, sampled in a trial of the OX40 agonist ivuxolimab. These TCRs come from an adult with an advanced solid tumor such as melanoma, head and neck, liver or kidney cancer.

The rearrangement links TRBV4-3 to TRBJ2-1; TRBD2 agrees at 10 bases. The trim removed 1 base at V and 10 bases at J, leaving 7 bases unmatched. The germline gives CDR1 LGHNA, CDR2 YSLEER. The CDR3 has 15 residues. The CDR3 region is CASSQGSGGAGEQFF. Here the CDR3 DNA reads TGCGCCAGCAGCCAAGGCAGCGGGGGGGCTGGGGAGCAGTTCTTC.

The chain carries TRBV5-1 and TRBJ2-3; the match to TRBD2 covers 13 bases. The V segment lost 2 bases and the J segment 9 bases; nucleotides outside the gene matches: 9. There are 16 residues in the CDR3. Looked up from germline, CDR1 is SGHRS and CDR2 is YFSETQ. CDR3 amino acids: CASSFGTSGVRGTQYF. The CDR3 coding sequence is TGCGCCAGCAGCTTTGGGACTAGCGGGGTAAGAGGGACGCAGTATTTT.

The chain joins TRBV14 to TRBJ2-3; no reliable D call. Germline V CDR1 and CDR2: SGHDN, FVKESK. V was clipped by 0 bases and J by 5 bases, with 6 bases between them. This CDR3 spans 13 amino acids. The CDR3 region has the DNA TGTGCCAGCAGCCAAGATATGGGAGATACGCAGTATTTT. Its protein is CASSQDMGDTQYF. Together with reference TRBV14 and TRBJ2-3, the CDR3 gives the full variable domain: EAGVTQFPSHSVIEKGQTVTLRCDPISGHDNLYWYRRVMGKEIKFLLHFVKESKQDESGMPNNRFLAERTGGTYSTLKVQPAELEDSGVYFCASSQDMGDTQYFGPGTRLTVL.

The V call is TRBV7-3, the J call TRBJ1-1, with D tentatively TRBD1 (5 bases). Trimming left V 5 bases short and J 6 bases short, with 19 bases between. Germline V gene sequence: CDR1 SGHTA, CDR2 FQGTGA. The CDR3 has 15 amino acids. The CDR3 nucleotides are TGTGCCAGCAGCCCCCCAGCTGGGACGGCGTCTGAAGCTTTCTTT. It codes for CASSPPAGTASEAFF.

The J gene is TRBJ1-2, the V gene TRBV7-9; tentatively, D is TRBD1 (6 bases). The V gene lost 2 bases and the J gene lost 0 bases, with 7 bases spanning the gap. Looked up from germline, CDR1 is SEHNR and CDR2 is FQNEAQ (reference sequence). The CDR3 loop spans 14 amino acids. The CDR3 loop is CASSLTGSNYGYTF. As DNA, the CDR3 is TGTGCCAGCAGCTTAACAGGGTCTAACTATGGCTACACCTTC.

The chain carries TRBV10-3 and TRBJ1-2, with D tentatively TRBD1 (6 bases). There are 19 residues in the CDR3. V was trimmed by 4 bases and J by 1 base, leaving 25 bases between them. Germline V lookup: CDR1 ENHRY, CDR2 SYGVKD. CDR3 DNA sequence: TGTGCCATCAGTGGGAAACCCGGACAGCAAGTCATCCTTAACTATGGCTACACCTTC. Translating it yields CAISGKPGQQVILNYGYTF.

The CDR3 DNA reads as TGTGCCAGCCACCGGGACAGGGGAGAAGGTGAGCAGTTCTTC. This encodes CASHRDRGEGEQFF. V gene TRBV21-1 combines with J gene TRBJ2-1; the table's D call TRBD1 went unverified against the DNA. TRBV21-1 is described as a pseudogene. This CDR3 has 14 amino acids.

The J gene is TRBJ2-1, the V gene TRBV19; no definite D call. This CDR3 has 13 amino acids. In germline, CDR1 is LNHDA, CDR2 SQIVND (reference sequence). The V and J ends lost 10 bases and 2 bases respectively, with 12 bases between them. The CDR3 is CATGRSPYNEQFF. The DNA of the CDR3 is TGTGCCACCGGCAGAAGCCCCTACAATGAGCAGTTCTTC.

V usage is TRBV5-1 and J usage is TRBJ1-1; 9 bases line up with TRBD1. J was trimmed by 3 bases and V by 9 bases; bases with no gene match: 9. The CDR3 spans 14 residues. Germline values: CDR1 SGHRS, CDR2 YFSETQ. The chain's CDR3 is CATSPGQGYTEAFF. The CDR3 coding sequence is TGCGCCACCTCACCGGGACAGGGTTACACTGAAGCTTTCTTT.

The chain combines TRBV6-5 with TRBJ1-5; TRBD1 matches at 8 bases. The CDR3 extends over 15 amino acids. The germline gives CDR1 MNHEY, CDR2 SVGAGI. Trimming at V came to 6 bases and at J to 1 base, leaving 5 bases not matched to a gene. The CDR3 protein is CASRKGQGSNQPQHF. The CDR3 region has the DNA TGTGCCAGCAGGAAAGGACAGGGAAGCAATCAGCCCCAGCATTTT.